Shown below are 23 T cell receptor beta chains from a single sample sequenced in a study of T-cell memory formation after mild COVID-19. TCRdb ran MiXCR on the 5' RACE reads and lists one entry per CDR3 protein. The sample carries roughly 150,000 distinct CDR3 sequences, about 15% recorded once. Sequenced material: PBMCs or a T cell subset sorted from them (not recorded which). These receptors all stem from an adult woman who had mild COVID-19 (a few samples of this study predate the infection). Cell type and time point are not known.

This clonotype was seen a few times. The genes are TRBV5-1 and TRBJ1-5, with D perhaps TRBD1 (5 bases). The CDR3 length is 15 residues. V gave up 5 bases and J gave up 0 bases, with 12 bases separating them. Germline lookup yields CDR1 SGHRS and CDR2 YFSETQ. CDR3 sequence (DNA): TGCGCCAGCAGTCCGGGACCGGCTAGCAATCAGCCCCAGCATTTT. This sequence encodes CASSPGPASNQPQHF.

This clonotype was detected only a few times. The chain combines TRBV6-6 with TRBJ2-2, with 7 positions matching TRBD2. This CDR3 has 14 residues. V lost 6 bases to trimming and J lost 9 bases; unmatched junction nucleotides: 10. The germline V gene encodes CDR1 MNHNY and CDR2 SVGAGI (reference sequence). CDR3 nucleotide sequence: TGTGCCAGCAGGATCGGGGGAGGGGTGTGGGAGCTGTTTTTT. It encodes CASRIGGGVWELFF.

Note on this clonotype: Without the conserved terminal phenylalanine or tryptophan, this CDR3 likely stems from a read error. The limits of the CDR3 on the DNA are not certain, so only TCRdb's listed CDR3 is given. The rearrangement links TRBV27 to TRBJ1-5. The CDR3 has 13 amino acids, counting both end residues. Germline V CDR1 and CDR2: MNHEY, SMNVEV (reference sequence). The CDR3 loop is CASSLGAGREEVL.

The V call is TRBV24-1, the J call TRBJ1-2, with D possibly TRBD1 on 6 matching bases. The CDR3 sequence is 14 residues long. The V end was cut by 2 bases, the J end by 7 bases, with 13 bases between. CDR1 KGHDR and CDR2 SFDVKD come from the germline V gene. The CDR3 DNA is TGTGCCACCAGTGATTCAACAGGGACGTCTGGCTACACCTTC. This codes for CATSDSTGTSGYTF.

The gene calls are TRBV5-4 and TRBJ2-7; 12 nucleotides align to TRBD2. Germline assignment: CDR1 SGHNT and CDR2 YYREEE (reference sequence). The junction had 5 bases not matched to a gene; V was cut back by 4 bases and J by 0 bases. The CDR3 length is 16 residues. The CDR3 DNA reads TGTGCCAGCAGCGACCGACTAGCGGGAGCCTCCTACGAGCAGTACTTC. Translated: CASSDRLAGASYEQYF. Together with reference TRBV5-4 and TRBJ2-7, the CDR3 gives the full variable domain: ETGVTQSPTHLIKTRGQQVTLRCSSQSGHNTVSWYQQALGQGPQFIFQYYREEENGRGNFPPRFSGLQFPNYSSELNVNALELDDSALYLCASSDRLAGASYEQYFGPGTRLTVT.

This clonotype was counted only a few times. V usage is TRBV24-1 and J usage is TRBJ2-5; TRBD1 is a possible D gene (6 bases). V lost 4 bases and J lost 2, with 10 bases in between. Germline V CDR1 and CDR2: KGHDR, SFDVKD. The CDR3 length is 14 residues. CDR3 bases: TGTGCCACCAGTGAACAGGGTAATCAAGAGACCCAGTACTTC. Translated, it gives CATSEQGNQETQYF.

CDR3 residues: CASGLSDRSYEQYF. In DNA, the CDR3 is TGCGCCAGCGGTTTGTCTGATCGGTCCTACGAGCAGTACTTC. V and J are TRBV23-1 and TRBJ2-7; D is ambiguous. TRBV23-1 qualifies as an ORF whose function is uncertain. CDR3 length: 14 residues. Between the trimmed V and J ends, which lost 8 bases and 1 base, there was a span of 15 bases.

The chain joins TRBV19 to TRBJ1-2; perhaps TRBD1 as D (6 bases). CDR1 LNHDA and CDR2 SQIVND come from the germline V gene (reference sequence). The CDR3 runs 14 residues. The ends were cut back, 9 bases at V and 8 bases at J, with 22 bases in the middle. CDR3 sequence (DNA): TGTGCCAGCTCTGTAGGGGGGCAGGGTTTGGGCTACACCTTC. It codes for CASSVGGQGLGYTF.

The chain links TRBV5-1 to TRBJ2-7; D not resolved. There are 14 residues in the CDR3. V lost 0 bases and J 3 bases, leaving 10 bases between the germline ends. CDR1 is SGHRS, CDR2 YFSETQ, per germline. The CDR3 here is CASSLVVPGYEQYF. Here the CDR3 DNA reads TGCGCCAGCAGCTTGGTGGTTCCCGGCTACGAGCAGTACTTC.

J is TRBJ2-7 and V is TRBV10-3, with TRBD2 matching 13 bases. The V segment lost 5 bases and the J segment 5 bases; nucleotides outside the gene matches: 3. CDR1 and CDR2 (germline): ENHRY, SYGVKD. CDR3 length: 14 residues. The CDR3 DNA reads TGTGCCATCAGTCAGACTAGCGGGGGGAACGAGCAGTACTTC. Encoded protein: CAISQTSGGNEQYF.

This clonotype was counted only a few times. This chain joins TRBV27 and TRBJ2-7, with D uncertain. Per the germline V gene, CDR1 is MNHEY and CDR2 is SMNVEV (reference sequence). This CDR3 comprises 15 residues. The V gene lost 3 bases and the J gene lost 2 bases, with 14 bases spanning the gap. DNA for the CDR3: TGTGCCAGCAGTTTCCTGACGACAAAAACCTACGAGCAGTACTTC. Translation gives CASSFLTTKTYEQYF.

The V and J genes are TRBV12-3 or TRBV12-4 and TRBJ1-4; unclear D gene. The CDR3 extends over 13 amino acids. Trimming left V 5 bases short and J 8 bases short, with 12 bases between. The CDR3 DNA reads as TGTGCCAGCAGTCCGGGTGTGGGGGAAAAACTGTTTTTT. Its protein product is CASSPGVGEKLFF.

This rearrangement joins TRBV7-9 to TRBJ2-3; no clear D gene. Trimming removed 5 bases at V and 6 bases at J, with 12 bases between. This CDR3 contains 13 residues. The germline V gene encodes CDR1 SEHNR and CDR2 FQNEAQ (reference sequence). CDR3 sequence reads: CASSPFDGDTQYF. The CDR3 DNA is TGTGCCAGCAGCCCATTTGATGGGGATACGCAGTATTTT.

The CDR3 reads CATDRSGLGQETQYF. The CDR3 DNA is TGTGCCACGGACCGGTCGGGGCTGGGACAAGAGACCCAGTACTTC. This rearrangement joins TRBV28 to TRBJ2-5, with D perhaps TRBD1 or TRBD2 (5 bases each). The CDR3 loop spans 15 amino acids. V lost 10 bases and J lost 2, with 20 bases in between. CDR1 is MDHEN and CDR2 is SYDVKM in the germline V gene. The variable domain in full, with the rest retrieved from reference TRBV28 and TRBJ2-5, is DVKVTQSSRYLVKRTGEKVFLECVQDMDHENMFWYRQDPGLGLRLIYFSYDVKMKEKGDIPEGYSVSREKKERFSLILESASTNQTSMYLCATDRSGLGQETQYFGPGTRLLVL.

A few counts support this clonotype. This chain joins TRBV20-1 and TRBJ1-3, with D unresolved. V gave up 3 bases and J gave up 0 bases, with 9 bases separating them. Germline V gives CDR1 DFQATT, CDR2 SNEGSKA (reference sequence). There are 14 residues in the CDR3. The CDR3, as DNA: TGCAGTGCTAGGGCGTCGATCTCTGGAAACACCATATATTTT. It translates to CSARASISGNTIYF.

CDR3 sequence (DNA): TGTGCCACCAGCAGAGATTCGGGTGAGATAACGGAGGAACCAGATACGCAGTATTTT. Its translation is CATSRDSGEITEEPDTQYF. This rearrangement joins TRBV15 to TRBJ2-3; tentatively, D is TRBD2 (5 bases). Germline CDR1 LNHNV, CDR2 YYDKDF (reference sequence). Trimming cost V 0 bases and J 4 bases, with 23 bases left between them. The CDR3 runs to 19 residues.

This clonotype appeared a few times. This chain uses TRBV10-3 with TRBJ2-1; 9 nucleotides line up with TRBD2. The germline CDR1 and CDR2 sequences are ENHRY and SYGVKD. V was pared by 7 bases and J by 9 bases, with 13 bases of the junction left unmatched. CDR3 length equals 15 residues. The CDR3 DNA reads TGTGCCATCACTGCTAGCGGGGTACTCTCCGGTGAGCAGTTCTTC. Its translation: CAITASGVLSGEQFF.

Only a few counts were recorded for this clonotype. The CDR3 loop reads CASSPGEFTYEQYF. The CDR3 DNA reads as TGTGCCAGCTCACCAGGGGAGTTTACCTACGAGCAGTACTTC. The J gene is TRBJ2-7, the V gene TRBV18; D possibly corresponds to TRBD2 (5 bases). V was pared by 2 bases and J by 2 bases, with 10 bases between. CDR1 is KGHSH, CDR2 LQKENI, per germline. The CDR3 runs to 14 residues.

This clonotype was found a few times. V is TRBV12-3 or TRBV12-4 and J is TRBJ1-1; D is unresolved. This CDR3 has 12 amino acids. V was trimmed by 1 base and J by 7 bases, leaving 7 bases between them. The CDR3 DNA reads as TGTGCCAGCAGTTTAGTCCTGGGTGAAGCTTTCTTT. This gives the protein CASSLVLGEAFF.

This clonotype has a single count. The genes are TRBV12-3 or TRBV12-4 and TRBJ1-5; D gene ambiguous. The CDR3 is 13 residues long. Trimming pared 5 bases from V and 6 bases from J, leaving 11 bases between. CDR3 sequence (DNA): TGTGCCAGCAGTATCAGATTTGGTCAGCCCCAGCATTTT. Its translation: CASSIRFGQPQHF.

Notes on this clonotype: This may be a read error, as it is one base from a much larger clone. The chain employs TRBV12-3 or TRBV12-4 and TRBJ2-7, with TRBD1 as a possible D gene (6 bases). Trimming left V 6 bases short and J 2 bases short, with 14 bases between. The CDR3 totals 14 residues. CDR3 in DNA: TGTGCCAGCAGCCAGACAGGTCTACCCTACGAGCAGTACTTC. This translates into CASSQTGLPYEQYF.

This clonotype was seen more than once but under ten times. V is TRBV12-3 or TRBV12-4 and J is TRBJ1-2; TRBD1 agrees at 7 bases. The CDR3 contains 14 residues. V lost 1 base, J lost 3 bases, and 2 bases stayed unmatched. The CDR3, as DNA: TGTGCCAGCAGTTTAGTTCAGGGGGACTATGGCTACACCTTC. This gives the protein CASSLVQGDYGYTF.

This clonotype has a single count. The chain combines TRBV2 with TRBJ2-1, with 7 bases aligning to TRBD2. Germline V gene lookup returns CDR1 SNHLY and CDR2 FYNNEI. This CDR3 is built from 16 residues. The ends lost 7 bases at V and 2 bases at J; junction bases unmatched: 11. In DNA, the CDR3 is TGTGCCAGCACCCCCCTAAAGGGACTAACCTACAATGAGCAGTTCTTC. This translates into CASTPLKGLTYNEQFF. The full variable domain, rest sourced from reference TRBV2 and TRBJ2-1, is EPEVTQTPSHQVTQMGQEVILRCVPISNHLYFYWYRQILGQKVEFLVSFYNNEISEKSEIFDDQFSVERPDGSNFTLKIRSTKLEDSAMYFCASTPLKGLTYNEQFFGPGTRLTVL.